This TCR beta chain was captured by sequencing in a study of shared T cell receptors in the human thymus. Germline CDR1 reads MNHEY; CDR2 reads SMNVEV (reference sequence). The CDR3 is made up of 16 amino acids. V was cut by 0 bases and J by 8 bases, with 19 bases left in between. Assay used: immunoSEQ multiplex PCR; TCRdb lists only in-frame clones, some missing. The repertoire has 700,000 to 750,000 clones, approximately 85% of them found once; the top ten carry 0.0095% to 0.011%. This same sample was also part of a study on human thymus T cells. Turning to that study: Samples came from healthy Finnish infants during open corrective cardiac surgery. Thymus tissue was removed during corrective cardiac surgery. Repertoires from thymus and blood appeared to show biased V and J gene usage. Related reports documented highly overlapping thymic repertoires among unrelated individuals.

The receptor was isolated from a girl under three years old with a congenital heart defect. The sample was thymocytes. This chain links TRBV27 with TRBJ1-2, with D perhaps matching TRBD1 (5 bases). The CDR3 bases are TGTGCCAGCAGTTTATCAATGGGGGGGAATTCAGGGGGCTACACCTTC. This gives the protein CASSLSMGGNSGGYTF.